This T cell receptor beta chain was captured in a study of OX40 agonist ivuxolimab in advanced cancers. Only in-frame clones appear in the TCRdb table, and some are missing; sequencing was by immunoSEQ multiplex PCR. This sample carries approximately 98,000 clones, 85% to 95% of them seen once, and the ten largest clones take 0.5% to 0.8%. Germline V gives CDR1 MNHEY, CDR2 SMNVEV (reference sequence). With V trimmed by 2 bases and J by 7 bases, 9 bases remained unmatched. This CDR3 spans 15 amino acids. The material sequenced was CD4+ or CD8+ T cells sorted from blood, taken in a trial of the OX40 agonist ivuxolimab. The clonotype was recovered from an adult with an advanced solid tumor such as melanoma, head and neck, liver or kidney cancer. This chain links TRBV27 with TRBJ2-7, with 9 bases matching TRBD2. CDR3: CASSLRLAGLSEQYF. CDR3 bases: TGTGCCAGCAGTTTAAGGCTAGCGGGGCTGTCGGAGCAGTACTTC.